The rows below give T cell receptor beta chains drawn from one sample of a study of radiotherapy plus CTLA-4 blockade in lung cancer. The method was immunoSEQ multiplex PCR; TCRdb's version includes in-frame clones alone and lacks a portion of them. The sample holds some 98,000 clones, 82% seen once. The sequenced sample was peripheral blood, obtained from a patient treated with radiotherapy plus ipilimumab. All receptors come from a human donor with non-small cell lung cancer who had a partial response to radiotherapy plus ipilimumab. Both conserved end residues are part of each CDR3. The order of the fields is V gene, clone size, D gene, J gene, CDR3 protein, CDR3 DNA. A D gene is named only where the DNA matches it firmly. Some rows mark clone size as missing; the rest say once, few, many or name a class of expanded clone.

TRBV25-1,-,-,TRBJ2-2,CASIAENTGELFF,TGTGCCAGCATCGCGGAGAACACCGGGGAGCTGTTTTTT
TRBV7-8,-,TRBD1,TRBJ1-2,CASSLGEDRTLWGYTF,TGTGCCAGCAGCTTAGGGGAGGACAGGACCCTTTGGGGCTACACCTTC
TRBV19,-,TRBD2,TRBJ2-7,CASSIRAGGGYEQYF,TGTGCCAGTAGTATTAGGGCGGGAGGAGGCTACGAGCAGTACTTC
TRBV7-3,-,TRBD2,TRBJ2-3,CASSLGTSGSGSADTQYF,TGTGCCAGCAGCCTCGGGACTAGCGGGAGTGGGTCGGCAGATACGCAGTATTTT
TRBV7-9,-,-,TRBJ1-1,CASRLSPGAEAFF,TGTGCCAGCAGGCTCTCCCCAGGGGCTGAAGCTTTCTTT
TRBV7-2,once,TRBD1,TRBJ1-5,CASSRQGGHSNQPQHF,TGTGCCAGCAGCCGACAGGGGGGGCATAGCAATCAGCCCCAGCATTTT
TRBV4-2,-,TRBD2,TRBJ2-6,CASSEPGASGRSGANVLTF,TGTGCCAGCAGCGAACCCGGGGCTAGCGGACGCTCTGGGGCCAACGTCCTGACTTTC
TRBV27,-,TRBD2,TRBJ2-1,CASSFKGGRPGIYNEQFF,TGTGCCAGCAGTTTTAAGGGCGGGAGGCCCGGTATTTACAATGAGCAGTTCTTC
TRBV6-1,-,-,TRBJ1-1,CASSEALDSPSTEAFF,TGTGCCAGCAGTGAAGCGCTAGACAGCCCCTCCACTGAAGCTTTCTTT
TRBV5-6,-,-,TRBJ2-1,CASTGRNEQFF,TGTGCCAGCACTGGGCGCAATGAGCAGTTCTTC
TRBV7-2,-,-,TRBJ2-3,CASSRGQMDTQYF,TGTGCCAGCAGCCGTGGACAGATGGATACGCAGTATTTT
TRBV4-1,-,-,TRBJ2-3,CASSQALDTQYF,TGCGCCAGCAGCCAAGCCCTAGATACGCAGTATTTT
TRBV18,-,TRBD1,TRBJ2-1,CASSPTRDRGGSEQFF,TGTGCCAGCTCACCAACCCGGGACAGGGGCGGCTCGGAGCAGTTCTTC
TRBV7-9,-,-,TRBJ1-4,CASSEPPSRATNEKLFF,TGTGCCAGCAGCGAGCCACCCTCCAGGGCAACTAATGAAAAACTGTTTTTT
TRBV5-1,-,TRBD2,TRBJ2-1,CASSLGLADETYNEQFF,TGCGCCAGCAGCCTGGGACTAGCGGACGAAACCTACAATGAGCAGTTCTTC
TRBV2,-,TRBD1,TRBJ2-1,CASSTPGQGILEQFF,TGTGCCAGCAGCACCCCGGGACAGGGGATACTTGAGCAGTTCTTC
TRBV18,-,-,TRBJ1-3,CASSPFEGAGNTIYF,TGTGCCAGCTCACCATTTGAGGGGGCTGGAAACACCATATATTTT
TRBV2,-,TRBD1,TRBJ2-7,CASSEAVGGGEQYF,TGTGCCAGCAGTGAAGCGGTAGGGGGCGGCGAGCAGTACTTC
TRBV27,-,-,TRBJ2-1,CASSFGQNNEQFF,TGTGCCAGCAGTTTTGGACAGAACAATGAGCAGTTCTTC
TRBV5-1,-,-,TRBJ2-5,CASSWGHTSPQETQYF,TGCGCCAGCAGCTGGGGACACACGAGCCCCCAAGAGACCCAGTACTTC
TRBV28,-,TRBD2,TRBJ2-1,CASSLGGLAGSYNEQFF,TGTGCCAGCAGTTTGGGGGGACTAGCGGGATCCTACAATGAGCAGTTCTTC
TRBV14,-,TRBD2,TRBJ2-1,CASSQALQASGYNEQFF,TGTGCCAGCAGCCAAGCACTACAGGCTAGCGGCTACAATGAGCAGTTCTTC
TRBV6-6,once,-,TRBJ1-1,CASSYAREGTEAFF,TGTGCCAGCAGTTACGCGCGGGAAGGGACTGAAGCTTTCTTT
TRBV5-1,-,-,TRBJ1-1,CASGDGSGTEAFF,TGCGCCAGCGGAGACGGCAGCGGAACTGAAGCTTTCTTT
TRBV11-1,-,-,TRBJ1-2,CASSLLGEQNYGYTF,TGTGCCAGCAGCTTACTAGGGGAACAGAACTATGGCTACACCTTC
TRBV19,few,-,TRBJ1-2,CASSIAGREGYTF,TGTGCCAGTAGTATAGCAGGGAGGGAAGGCTACACCTTC
TRBV6-5,-,-,TRBJ2-7,CASSYERRSGDEQYF,TGTGCCAGCAGTTATGAGAGGAGATCGGGGGACGAGCAGTACTTC
TRBV19,-,TRBD1,TRBJ2-5,CATRDSTEETQYF,TGTGCCACTAGGGACAGTACGGAAGAGACCCAGTACTTC
TRBV9,-,TRBD2,TRBJ2-3,CASSTGLAGRRGGTDTQYF,TGTGCCAGCAGCACGGGACTAGCGGGGAGGCGCGGCGGCACAGATACGCAGTATTTT
TRBV2,few,TRBD1,TRBJ2-1,CASRVGTGGGDEQFF,TGTGCCAGCAGGGTCGGGACAGGGGGCGGCGATGAGCAGTTCTTC
TRBV28,-,-,TRBJ1-5,CASRLYSNQPQHF,TGTGCCAGCAGGCTATATAGCAATCAGCCCCAGCATTTT
TRBV2,-,-,TRBJ1-1,CASTKQGNTEAFF,TGTGCCAGCACTAAACAGGGGAACACTGAAGCTTTCTTT
TRBV18,few,-,TRBJ2-7,CASSPPGHYEQYF,TGTGCCAGCTCACCACCGGGGCACTACGAGCAGTACTTC
TRBV5-4,-,TRBD2,TRBJ2-1,CASSFSGSLYNEQFF,TGTGCCAGCAGCTTTAGCGGGAGCTTATACAATGAGCAGTTCTTC
TRBV6-1,-,-,TRBJ2-2,CASRRQSNTGELFF,TGTGCCAGCAGACGACAGTCGAACACCGGGGAGCTGTTTTTT
TRBV29-1,-,TRBD1,TRBJ2-3,CSVPKWPGQGMTDTQYF,TGCAGCGTCCCTAAATGGCCGGGACAGGGGATGACAGATACGCAGTATTTT
TRBV28,-,TRBD2,TRBJ2-7,CASWGGSSYEQYF,TGTGCCAGCTGGGGCGGGAGCTCCTACGAGCAGTACTTC
TRBV23-1,-,-,TRBJ2-1,CASRYAGHLSYNEQFF,TGCGCCAGCAGATACGCAGGGCACCTCTCCTACAATGAGCAGTTCTTC
TRBV27,few,-,TRBJ1-2,CASSLSGAGLGGYTF,TGTGCCAGCAGTTTATCGGGGGCAGGGCTGGGGGGCTACACCTTC
TRBV6-1,-,-,TRBJ2-7,CASSFGTVPEQYF,TGTGCCAGCAGTTTCGGGACTGTCCCCGAGCAGTACTTC
TRBV15,-,TRBD2,TRBJ2-5,CATSREVASGRFETQYF,TGTGCCACCAGCAGAGAGGTCGCTAGCGGGAGATTTGAGACCCAGTACTTC
TRBV29-1,-,TRBD2,TRBJ2-3,CSVVGLAGGGSDTQYF,TGCAGCGTTGTAGGACTAGCGGGAGGTGGTTCAGATACGCAGTATTTT
TRBV10-2,-,-,TRBJ1-2,CASSEGGGAPLYGYTF,TGCGCCAGCAGTGAGGGGGGAGGGGCACCCCTCTATGGCTACACCTTC
TRBV10-1,-,TRBD2,TRBJ2-1,CASSGRGLAGSPYNEQFF,TGCGCCAGCAGTGGCCGGGGACTAGCGGGTTCCCCCTACAATGAGCAGTTCTTC
TRBV19,-,TRBD2,TRBJ2-1,CASSTRAGRDNEQFF,TGTGCCAGTAGTACCCGAGCGGGGCGAGACAATGAACAGTTCTTC
TRBV7-6,-,-,TRBJ2-1,CASSRLSQNDAYNEQFF,TGTGCCAGCAGCAGACTATCCCAAAACGATGCCTACAATGAGCAGTTCTTC
TRBV28,-,TRBD2,TRBJ2-7,CASSSGGGASEQYF,TGTGCCAGCAGTTCCGGGGGGGGCGCTTCCGAGCAGTACTTC
TRBV5-3,-,-,TRBJ2-1,CARTLKKETTYNEQFF,TGTGCCAGAACCCTTAAAAAGGAGACCACCTACAATGAGCAGTTCTTC
TRBV6-5,-,-,TRBJ2-1,CASAQWSGPYNEQFF,TGTGCCAGCGCTCAGTGGAGCGGACCCTACAATGAGCAGTTCTTC